What follows is one T cell receptor (beta chain) and its context. Its antigen is still unknown. This specimen comes from a study of identical twins. TCRdb processed the 5' RACE reads anew with MiXCR; each CDR3 protein has one entry. The data hold hundreds of thousands of distinct CDR3 sequences, with approximately 22% observed a single time. Whole-study findings and limits: Within beta out-of-frame sequences, the excess sharing observed between twins was weaker. Memory repertoires lacked the insertion deficit that abundant cord blood beta clonotypes showed.

This sample was shared with a second study, whose subject was T cells expressing NK-cell markers. Per that study: The CD3+CD56-NKG2C+ fraction of a few donors was likewise dominated by these clonotypes.

Sequencing was carried out using PBMCs. The clonotype comes from a woman younger than 30 in good health.

In DNA form, the CDR3 reads TGCGCCAGCAGCCTTGTTTTGCAGGGCTACGAGCAGTACTTC. Protein sequence: CASSLVLQGYEQYF. The chain joins TRBV5-1 to TRBJ2-7, with a possible D match to TRBD1 (5 bases). V was cut by 4 bases and J by 3 bases, with 14 bases left in between. Germline V gene data show CDR1 as SGHRS and CDR2 as YFSETQ. The CDR3 spans 14 residues.